These 23 T cell receptor beta chains share one sample of origin, sequenced in a study of T cells in localized non-small cell lung cancer. Clones were read by immunoSEQ multiplex PCR, and TCRdb kept only the in-frame ones, dropping some. The sample lists 2,800 or so clones; 25% to 30% were seen once. The sample here was lung tumor tissue, taken before any cancer treatment. The receptors come from a male donor older than 55 with stage II squamous cell lung carcinoma.

The chain links TRBV11-3 to TRBJ2-1; D is possibly TRBD1 or TRBD2 (6 bases each). The CDR3 extends over 16 amino acids. CDR1 and CDR2 from the germline V gene are SGHNT and YENEEA. V lost 5 bases, J lost 4 bases, and 18 bases lay in between. The CDR3 region has the DNA TGTGCCAGCAGCCTCACGGGGGCGGGCTTATACAATGAGCAGTTCTTC. Protein product: CASSLTGAGLYNEQFF.

The V call is TRBV9, the J call TRBJ1-5; no reliable D call. The ends were cut back, 5 bases at V and 4 bases at J, with 16 bases in the middle. The CDR3 is 15 residues long. Germline CDR1 and CDR2: SGDLS and YYNGEE. CDR3 loop: CASSEAEVGNQPQHF. The CDR3 DNA sequence: TGTGCCAGCAGTGAAGCGGAGGTAGGGAATCAGCCCCAGCATTTT.

By share, this clone counts as medium-sized. V usage is TRBV11-3 and J usage is TRBJ1-2; the D gene is possibly TRBD1 (6 bases). The germline CDR1 and CDR2 sequences are SGHNT and YENEEA. The CDR3 is made up of 16 amino acids. Deletions cut 5 bases from V and 0 bases from J, with 16 bases between. The CDR3 here is CASSPGQGRANYGYTF. CDR3 nucleotides: TGTGCCAGCAGCCCCGGGCAGGGGCGAGCTAACTATGGCTACACCTTC. The variable domain in full, with the rest retrieved from reference TRBV11-3 and TRBJ1-2, is EAGVVQSPRYKIIEKKQPVAFWCNPISGHNTLYWYLQNLGQGPELLIRYENEEAVDDSQLPKDRFSAERLKGVDSTLKIQPAELGDSAVYLCASSPGQGRANYGYTFGSGTRLTVV.

This chain joins TRBV14 and TRBJ2-3; tentative D call: TRBD2 (5 bases). This CDR3 has 15 residues. Looked up from germline, CDR1 is SGHDN and CDR2 is FVKESK. Trimming pared 4 bases from V and 1 base from J, leaving 12 bases between. DNA for the CDR3: TGTGCCAGCAGCCCCCAGCGCGGGCGCACAGATACGCAGTATTTT. It translates to CASSPQRGRTDTQYF.

This chain joins TRBV11-3 and TRBJ1-3; D is unclear. V gave up 5 bases and J gave up 0 bases, with 8 bases separating them. CDR3 length: 14 residues. Germline V CDR1 and CDR2: SGHNT, YENEEA. CDR3 bases: TGTGCCAGCAGCGAAAGGACCTCTGGAAACACCATATATTTT. As protein: CASSERTSGNTIYF.

The chain carries TRBV7-6 and TRBJ2-1, with 9 positions matching TRBD2. This CDR3 has 17 amino acids. Germline V lookup: CDR1 SGHVS, CDR2 FNYEAQ. The trim removed 5 bases at V and 5 bases at J, leaving 13 bases unmatched. The CDR3 sequence is CASSLIAGEIPDNEQFF. The CDR3 coding sequence is TGTGCCAGCAGCCTCATAGCGGGAGAGATTCCGGACAATGAGCAGTTCTTC.

Worth noting for this clone: Germline is not matched at one junction end, which may reflect a read error. This chain joins TRBV6-8 and TRBJ2-3; 11 bases are shared with TRBD1. The germline gives CDR1 MNHGY, CDR2 SAAAGT. CDR3 size: 16 residues. The DNA for the CDR3 is TGTGCCAACAGTCATGGGACAGGGGGAGGGGCAGATACGCAGTATTTT. This encodes CANSHGTGGGADTQYF.

V and J are TRBV18 and TRBJ1-1, with D maybe TRBD1 (5 bases). Germline V gene sequence: CDR1 KGHSH, CDR2 LQKENI. This CDR3 region has 15 residues. V dropped 3 bases and J dropped 1 base, with 12 bases sitting between them. The CDR3 reads CASSPGAGKNTEAFF. The CDR3 region has the DNA TGTGCCAGCTCACCCGGGGCAGGGAAGAACACTGAAGCTTTCTTT.

The genes are TRBV9 and TRBJ1-1; D call uncertain. The germline gives CDR1 SGDLS, CDR2 YYNGEE. V dropped 4 bases and J dropped 3 bases, with 19 bases sitting between them. The CDR3 covers 16 residues. This chain's CDR3 is CASSIRPSTSDTEAFF. CDR3 DNA sequence: TGTGCCAGCAGCATACGACCCAGCACGTCGGACACTGAAGCTTTCTTT.

This clone rates as medium-sized. The CDR3 DNA reads as TGTGCCAGCAGCTTACACAGCTCCTATAATTCACCCCTCCACTTT. This gives the protein CASSLHSSYNSPLHF. The chain employs TRBV11-3 and TRBJ1-6; D gene unclear. In germline, CDR1 is SGHNT, CDR2 YENEEA. V gave up 2 bases and J gave up 0 bases, with 5 bases separating them. The CDR3 has 15 amino acids.

This clone has a handful of counts. The genes are TRBV6-8 and TRBJ2-1; D perhaps matches TRBD2 (5 bases). The length of the CDR3 is 13 residues. The V gene lost 7 bases and the J gene lost 8 bases, with 15 bases spanning the gap. Germline CDR1 reads MNHGY; CDR2 reads SAAAGT. CDR3 residues: CASKERTVDEQFF. CDR3 coding DNA: TGTGCCAGCAAGGAAAGGACTGTGGATGAGCAGTTCTTC.

Within the sample, this clone is medium-sized. This chain uses TRBV6-8 with TRBJ2-7; possibly TRBD1 for D (6 bases). Trimming took 5 bases from V and 9 from J, leaving 17 bases between them. CDR3 length equals 13 residues. Per germline, CDR1 MNHGY and CDR2 SAAAGT. Written as DNA, the CDR3 is TGTGCCAGCAGTCTCGACAGGTACGAAGGGCAGTACTTC. This sequence encodes CASSLDRYEGQYF.

V is TRBV28 and J is TRBJ2-7, with 7 positions matching TRBD2. The V gene's germline CDR1 is MDHEN and CDR2 SYDVKM. The CDR3 loop spans 15 amino acids. The trim removed 5 bases at V and 2 bases at J, leaving 9 bases unmatched. The CDR3 region has the DNA TGTGCCAGCAGTCTATTTCGGGGGGACCCCTACGAGCAGTACTTC. Translation: CASSLFRGDPYEQYF.

The chain combines TRBV11-3 with TRBJ2-1; 14 bases are a match to TRBD2. Germline values: CDR1 SGHNT, CDR2 YENEEA. Losses at the gene ends were 4 bases for V and 6 bases for J; bases not matched to a gene: 2. CDR3 size: 15 residues. CDR3 in DNA: TGTGCCAGCAGCTCTGGACTAGCGGGGGGCAATGAGCAGTTCTTC. It translates to CASSSGLAGGNEQFF.

This sequence joins TRBV28 and TRBJ2-7, with 9 nucleotides matching TRBD2. The ends lost 5 bases at V and 6 bases at J; junction bases unmatched: 8. This CDR3 is built from 14 residues. Germline CDR1 is MDHEN and CDR2 is SYDVKM. The DNA of the CDR3 is TGTGCCAGCAGTAGGAGAGCGGGAGGCCTCGAGCAGTACTTC. It is translated as CASSRRAGGLEQYF.

The table lists this clone with a few counts. V and J are TRBV19 and TRBJ1-3; 8 nucleotides line up with TRBD1. This CDR3 comprises 14 residues. Germline V gene sequence: CDR1 LNHDA, CDR2 SQIVND (reference sequence). The ends lost 4 bases at V and 5 bases at J; junction bases unmatched: 4. The CDR3 loop is CASSNQGARNTIYF. Written as DNA, the CDR3 is TGTGCCAGTAGTAACCAGGGGGCAAGAAACACCATATATTTT.

This clone was observed a handful of times. This chain uses TRBV7-6 with TRBJ2-3; weak D call: TRBD2 (5 bases). The germline CDR1 and CDR2 sequences are SGHVS and FNYEAQ. Trimming pared 1 base from V and 0 bases from J, leaving 11 bases between. CDR3 length: 16 residues. In nucleotides, the CDR3 is TGTGCCAGCAGCTTAGGTGACTACAGTAGCACAGATACGCAGTATTTT. Protein product: CASSLGDYSSTDTQYF.

This clone was observed a few times. The V gene is TRBV28, the J gene TRBJ1-1; D ambiguous. This CDR3 has 13 residues. With 6 bases removed from V and 1 base from J, the gap between germline ends came to 9 bases. The germline gives CDR1 MDHEN, CDR2 SYDVKM. CDR3 sequence: CASSPPANTEAFF. The CDR3 DNA is TGTGCCAGCAGCCCCCCAGCGAACACTGAAGCTTTCTTT. The complete variable domain, with remaining parts taken from reference TRBV28 and TRBJ1-1, reads DVKVTQSSRYLVKRTGEKVFLECVQDMDHENMFWYRQDPGLGLRLIYFSYDVKMKEKGDIPEGYSVSREKKERFSLILESASTNQTSMYLCASSPPANTEAFFGQGTRLTVV.

The chain carries TRBV4-1 and TRBJ2-7; 7 bases agree with TRBD2. Trimming at V came to 6 bases and at J to 4 bases, leaving 3 bases not matched to a gene. The CDR3 extends over 12 amino acids. Germline-derived CDR1 and CDR2 are MGHRA and YSYEKL. CDR3 sequence reads: CASSPRGYEQYF. The CDR3 region has the DNA TGCGCCAGCAGTCCGCGGGGGTACGAGCAGTACTTC.

This clone was found a few times. The chain recombines TRBV11-3 with TRBJ2-6, with D possibly being TRBD1 (6 bases). The germline V gene encodes CDR1 SGHNT and CDR2 YENEEA. V dropped 3 bases and J dropped 1 base, with 10 bases sitting between them. This CDR3 is 16 amino acids long. CDR3 nucleotide sequence: TGTGCCAGCAGCTTGTCACAGGGATCTGGGGCCAACGTCCTGACTTTC. Translating it yields CASSLSQGSGANVLTF.

This clone came up once. DNA for the CDR3: TGTGCCAGTAGTTCCCGGGACATCTCCTACGAGCAGTACTTC. Its protein is CASSSRDISYEQYF. V is TRBV19 and J is TRBJ2-7, with D maybe TRBD1 (6 bases). Deletions cut 5 bases from V and 0 bases from J, with 11 bases between. The germline gives CDR1 LNHDA, CDR2 SQIVND (reference sequence). This CDR3 is 14 amino acids long.

This clone ranks as medium-sized (0.01 to 0.1%). This chain connects TRBV6-8 to TRBJ2-7, with D unclear. Germline V lookup: CDR1 MNHGY, CDR2 SAAAGT. The CDR3 consists of 17 residues. Trimming took 5 bases from V and 4 from J, leaving 24 bases between them. CDR3 in DNA: TGTGCCAGCAGTCCGCTCCCCCCGCAGGCAAAGTCTTACGAGCAGTACTTC. As protein: CASSPLPPQAKSYEQYF.

This clone came up a few times. The chain has TRBV28 and TRBJ2-4, with D perhaps given as TRBD1 or TRBD2 (7 bases each). The CDR3 spans 14 residues. Germline V gene data show CDR1 as MDHEN and CDR2 as SYDVKM. Trimming took 8 bases from V and 6 from J, leaving 17 bases between them. The CDR3 reads CASAKDREGNIQYF. The CDR3 coding sequence is TGTGCCAGCGCCAAAGACAGGGAGGGAAACATTCAGTACTTC.